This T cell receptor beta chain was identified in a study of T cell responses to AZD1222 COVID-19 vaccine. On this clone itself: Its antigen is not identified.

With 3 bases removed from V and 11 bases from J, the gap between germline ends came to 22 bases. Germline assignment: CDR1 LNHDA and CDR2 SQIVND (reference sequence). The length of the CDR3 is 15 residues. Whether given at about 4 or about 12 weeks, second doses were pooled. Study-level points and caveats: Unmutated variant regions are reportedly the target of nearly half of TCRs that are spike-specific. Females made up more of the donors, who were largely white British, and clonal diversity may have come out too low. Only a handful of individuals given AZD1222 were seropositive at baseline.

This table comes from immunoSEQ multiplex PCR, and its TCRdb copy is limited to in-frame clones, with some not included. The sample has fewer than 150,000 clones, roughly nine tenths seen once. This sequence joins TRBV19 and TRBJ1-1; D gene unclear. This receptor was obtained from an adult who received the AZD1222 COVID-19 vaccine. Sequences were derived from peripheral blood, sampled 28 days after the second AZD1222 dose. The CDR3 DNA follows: TGTGCCAGTAGTATCTCCCCCTTGGGCGCCGAAGGGGCTTTCTTT. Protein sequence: CASSISPLGAEGAFF. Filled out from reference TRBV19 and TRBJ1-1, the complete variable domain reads DGGITQSPKYLFRKEGQNVTLSCEQNLNHDAMYWYRQDPGQGLRLIYYSQIVNDFQKGDIAEGYSVSREKKESFPLTVTSAQKNPTAFYLCASSISPLGAEGAFFGQGTRLTVV.